This T cell receptor beta chain was obtained from a study of CXCR3-negative and CXCR3-positive naive CD8 T cells. With regard to this clonotype: Its target is not known.

Carrying UMI labels, the TRB cDNA libraries were prepared through 5' RACE. Each CDR3 protein gets one entry in TCRdb, which reprocessed the 5' RACE reads and gives no DNA. The specimen's table records about 130,000 distinct CDR3 sequences. Points from the study as a whole: With surface CD5 comparable between naive subsets, TCR strength was estimated using properties derived from the TRB CDR3.

Germline CDR1 and CDR2: SEHNR and FQNEAQ (reference sequence). There are 15 residues in the CDR3. Input material: naive CXCR3- CD8+ T cells from blood. The subset denotes: CD45RO-CCR7+CD27+CD95- naive CD8+ T cells lacking CXCR3 (TNR3-). The chain uses TRBV7-9 and TRBJ2-7; TCRdb selects TRBD1, and the lack of DNA leaves this call unchecked. This TCR was sampled from a human donor in good health. Some clones in this sample may be carry-over from other donors' samples. The chain's CDR3 is CASSSNGQGTYEQYF.